The 11 T cell receptor beta chains reported below all come from one sample, sequenced in a study of blood T cell repertoires in COVID-19. Clones were sequenced by immunoSEQ multiplex PCR, and TCRdb holds only the in-frame ones, with some missing. The data contain around 140,000 clones, roughly 80% of them seen just once; the ten biggest clones take up 16%. The sequenced sample was peripheral blood. All receptors derive from a man aged 45 to 65 with acute or convalescent COVID-19.

The CDR3 coding sequence is TGTGCCTGGAGTCCTCTAGTTGCAGATACGCAGTATTTT. Translated: CAWSPLVADTQYF. V usage is TRBV30 and J usage is TRBJ2-3; D not resolved. Trimming pared 2 bases from V and 4 bases from J, leaving 10 bases between. CDR1 and CDR2 from the germline V gene are GTSNPN and SVGIG (reference sequence). CDR3 size: 13 residues.

V is TRBV13 and J is TRBJ1-1; no firm D call. The CDR3 spans 16 residues. Germline-derived CDR1 and CDR2 are PRHDT and FYEKMQ (reference sequence). V shed 5 bases and J shed 3 bases, with 19 bases lying between them. The chain's CDR3 is CASSRLSRVFDTEAFF. CDR3 nucleotide sequence: TGTGCCAGCAGCCGACTTTCCCGGGTCTTCGACACTGAAGCTTTCTTT.

This chain joins TRBV7-2 and TRBJ2-7; D remains unclear. Trimming took 5 bases from V and 9 from J, leaving 17 bases between them. CDR1 SGHTA and CDR2 FQGNSA come from the germline V gene. This CDR3 contains 13 residues. The CDR3 loop is CASSQIDTRRQYF. The CDR3 DNA reads TGTGCCAGCAGCCAGATAGACACACGCCGGCAGTACTTC.

The chain joins TRBV6-5 to TRBJ1-2; 9 positions agree with TRBD1. V lost 11 bases and J lost 4; bases outside the gene matches: 8. CDR3 length: 13 residues. Per the germline V gene, CDR1 is MNHEY and CDR2 is SVGAGI. For the CDR3, the DNA is TGTGCCTCTAGACCGGGACAGGGCTATGGCTACACCTTC. Translating it yields CASRPGQGYGYTF.

V gene TRBV7-8 combines with J gene TRBJ1-5, with 10 bases that match TRBD1. Per germline, CDR1 SGHVS and CDR2 FQNEAQ. The trim removed 1 base at V and 9 bases at J, leaving 6 bases unmatched. The CDR3 has 15 amino acids. DNA of the CDR3: TGTGCCAGCAGCTTAGGGGGACAGGGGCAGGGGCCCCAGCATTTT. Protein product: CASSLGGQGQGPQHF. Variable domain in full (rest from reference TRBV7-8 and TRBJ1-5): GAGVSQSPRYKVAKRGQDVALRCDPISGHVSLFWYQQALGQGPEFLTYFQNEAQLDKSGLPSDRFFAERPEGSVSTLKIQRTQQEDSAVYLCASSLGGQGQGPQHFGDGTRLSIL.

The chain has TRBV6-1 and TRBJ2-7; D is possibly TRBD1 (6 bases). V shed 2 bases and J shed 2 bases, with 13 bases lying between them. CDR3 length: 15 residues. Germline CDR1 reads MNHNS; CDR2 reads SASEGT. The CDR3 sequence is CASSEYGQTTYEQYV. DNA of the CDR3: TGTGCCAGCAGTGAATATGGACAGACTACCTACGAGCAGTACGTC.

J is TRBJ1-2 and V is TRBV25-1, with TRBD1 matching over 7 bases. Germline CDR1 and CDR2: MGHDK and SYGVNS. CDR3 size: 12 residues. J was trimmed by 6 bases and V by 9 bases; bases with no gene match: 7. Here the CDR3 reads CASNTDRNGYTF. The CDR3 DNA follows: TGTGCCAGTAACACGGACAGGAATGGCTACACCTTC.

The chain recombines TRBV7-8 with TRBJ1-1; perhaps TRBD1 as D (6 bases). With 4 bases removed from V and 1 base from J, the gap between germline ends came to 13 bases. Germline loops: CDR1 SGHVS, CDR2 FQNEAQ. The CDR3 spans 15 residues. CDR3 coding DNA: TGTGCCAGCAGCTCGGGGGGGGCACAGAACACTGAAGCTTTCTTT. Protein product: CASSSGGAQNTEAFF.

CDR3 DNA: TGTGCCAGCTCGTCGGGACACACTAACTATGGCTACACCTTC. Encoded protein: CASSSGHTNYGYTF. The chain recombines TRBV18 with TRBJ1-2; TRBD1 might be the D (6 bases). The CDR3 length is 14 residues. From germline, CDR1 is KGHSH and CDR2 LQKENI. V was cut by 6 bases and J by 0 bases, with 11 bases left in between.

The chain combines TRBV2 with TRBJ2-5, with TRBD2 as a possible D gene (5 bases). Per the germline V gene, CDR1 is SNHLY and CDR2 is FYNNEI. Trimming left V 3 bases short and J 5 bases short, with 16 bases between. The CDR3 consists of 15 residues. The DNA of the CDR3 is TGTGCCAGCAGTGATCGATCTGAGGGCGGGGAGACCCAGTACTTC. Its protein is CASSDRSEGGETQYF.

The chain links TRBV29-1 to TRBJ2-5; TRBD1 agrees at 7 bases. This CDR3 is 14 amino acids long. Unmatched junction bases numbered 9, after V lost 7 bases and J lost 1 base. Germline V gene lookup returns CDR1 SQVTM and CDR2 ANQGSEA. CDR3 in DNA: TGCAGCGGGGCGTGGCAGGGGGTCCAAGAGACCCAGTACTTC. It encodes CSGAWQGVQETQYF. Using reference TRBV29-1 and TRBJ2-5 for the parts outside the CDR3, the full variable domain is SAVISQKPSRDICQRGTSLTIQCQVDSQVTMMFWYRQQPGQSLTLIATANQGSEATYESGFVIDKFPISRPNLTFSTLTVSNMSPEDSSIYLCSGAWQGVQETQYFGPGTRLLVL.